The 5 T cell receptor beta chains in this list originate from one sample, sequenced in a study of T cell clonality in common variable immunodeficiency. Only in-frame clones appear in the TCRdb table, and some are missing; sequencing was by immunoSEQ multiplex PCR. Listed for the sample are roughly 50,000 clones, none seen a single time. Specimen: peripheral blood mononuclear cells. The receptors come from a person aged 18 to 70 in good health.

To note about this clone: The read terminates 3 residues ahead of where the CDR3 ends, so the germline J gene completes it. The chain has TRBV5-1 and TRBJ2-2; D is uncertain. CDR1 SGHRS and CDR2 YFSETQ come from the germline V gene. The CDR3 covers 14 residues. CDR3 DNA (partial): TGCGCCAGCAGCGAAAGGAGCACTAATGAAAAG. Its protein is CASSERSTNEK. The entire CDR3 protein is CASSERSTNEKLFF.

At least ten counts were recorded for this clone. CDR3 protein: CASSRGSATSTDTQYF. Partial CDR3 DNA: TGCGCCAGCAGCAGGGGCTCAGCAACTAGCACAGATACG. The chain is built from TRBV5-1 and TRBJ2-3; weak D call: TRBD1 (5 bases). The missing CDR3 end, 3 residues past where the read stops, is filled in from the germline J gene. Germline V gene sequence: CDR1 SGHRS, CDR2 YFSETQ. V was cut by 4 bases and J by 0 bases, with 15 bases left in between. This CDR3 comprises 16 residues.

This clone was seen at least ten times. The read halts 3 residues ahead of the CDR3 end, with the missing end drawn from the germline J gene. The rearrangement links TRBV7-3 to TRBJ2-1; 7 bases map to TRBD1. CDR1 SGHTA and CDR2 FQGTGA come from the germline V gene. The CDR3 consists of 14 residues. V gave up 4 bases and J gave up 6 bases; unmatched junction bases: 6. The DNA read from the CDR3 is TGTGCCAGCAGCTGGCAGACAGGGCTCAATGAG. Encoded protein: CASSWQTGLNE. The CDR3 as a whole reads CASSWQTGLNEQFF.

This clone has a count of ten or more. The read comes to an end 3 residues before the CDR3 does, leaving the germline J gene to fill in the end. V gene TRBV4-1 combines with J gene TRBJ1-5, with TRBD1 identical over 8 bases. The V gene's germline CDR1 is MGHRA and CDR2 YSYEKL. After removal of 0 bases from V and 7 bases from J, the junction contained 8 bases not matched to a gene. This CDR3 is 16 amino acids long. The sequenced CDR3 bases are TGCGCCAGCAGCCAAGATTCAAGGACAGGGTTGCAGCCC. Protein product: CASSQDSRTGLQP. The whole CDR3 protein is CASSQDSRTGLQPQHF.

This clone was seen ten or more times. The read is 3 residues too short to cover the CDR3 end, so that end is filled in from the germline J gene. The chain joins TRBV18 to TRBJ1-1, with D perhaps TRBD1 (5 bases). The V end lost 3 bases, the J end lost 1 base, and 12 bases lay between the germline ends. The CDR3 is made up of 15 amino acids. Germline V gene lookup returns CDR1 KGHSH and CDR2 LQKENI. CDR3 amino acids: CASSPLGLWNTEAFF. The sequenced part of the CDR3 DNA is TGTGCCAGCTCACCCTTGGGGCTGTGGAACACTGAA.